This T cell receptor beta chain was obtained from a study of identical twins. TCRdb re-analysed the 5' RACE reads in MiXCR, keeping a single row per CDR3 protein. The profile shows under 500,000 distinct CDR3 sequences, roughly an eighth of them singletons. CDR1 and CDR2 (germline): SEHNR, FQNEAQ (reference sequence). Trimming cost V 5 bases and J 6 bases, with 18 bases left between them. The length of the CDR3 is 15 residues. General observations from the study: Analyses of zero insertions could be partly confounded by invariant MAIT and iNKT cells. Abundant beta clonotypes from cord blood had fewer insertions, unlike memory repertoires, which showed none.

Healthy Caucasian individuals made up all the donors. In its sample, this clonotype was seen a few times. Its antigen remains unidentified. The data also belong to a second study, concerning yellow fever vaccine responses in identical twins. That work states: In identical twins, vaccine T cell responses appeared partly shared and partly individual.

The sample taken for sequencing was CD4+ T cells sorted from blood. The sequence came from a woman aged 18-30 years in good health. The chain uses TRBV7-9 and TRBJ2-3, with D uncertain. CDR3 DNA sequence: TGTGCCAGCAGCGCCTATAACGGGCGTTCTGATACGCAGTATTTT. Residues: CASSAYNGRSDTQYF.